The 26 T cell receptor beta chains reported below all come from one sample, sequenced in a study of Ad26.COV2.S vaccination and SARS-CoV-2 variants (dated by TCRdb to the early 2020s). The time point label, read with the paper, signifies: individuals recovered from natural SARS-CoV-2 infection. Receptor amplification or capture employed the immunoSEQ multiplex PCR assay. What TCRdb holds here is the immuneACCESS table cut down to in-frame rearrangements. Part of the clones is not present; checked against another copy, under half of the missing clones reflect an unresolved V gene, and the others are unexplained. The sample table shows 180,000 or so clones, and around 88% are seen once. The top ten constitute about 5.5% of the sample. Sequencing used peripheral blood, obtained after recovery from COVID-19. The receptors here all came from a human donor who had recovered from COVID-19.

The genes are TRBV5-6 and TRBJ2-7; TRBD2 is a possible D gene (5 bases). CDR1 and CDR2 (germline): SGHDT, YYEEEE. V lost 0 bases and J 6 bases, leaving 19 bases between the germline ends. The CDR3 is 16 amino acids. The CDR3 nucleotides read TGTGCCAGCAGCTTGGAGGCAAACCCCCTCGGACTCGAGCAGTACTTC. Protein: CASSLEANPLGLEQYF.

CDR3 loop: CASSQGAKETQYF. The CDR3 nucleotides are TGTGCCAGCAGCCAGGGGGCAAAAGAGACCCAGTACTTC. The rearrangement joins TRBV2 to TRBJ2-5; 8 bases map to TRBD1. The V gene's germline CDR1 is SNHLY and CDR2 FYNNEI. The CDR3 has 13 residues. J gave up 3 bases and V 6 bases, and 3 bases lay outside the gene matches.

For the CDR3, the DNA is TGTGCCAGCAGTGGGGGGGCTGATACGCAGTATTTT. Translated: CASSGGADTQYF. This chain uses TRBV2 with TRBJ2-3; D might be TRBD1 or TRBD2, each matching 6 bases. Between the trimmed V and J ends, which lost 4 bases and 6 bases, there was a span of 8 bases. The CDR3 is 12 residues long. Germline-derived CDR1 and CDR2 are SNHLY and FYNNEI.

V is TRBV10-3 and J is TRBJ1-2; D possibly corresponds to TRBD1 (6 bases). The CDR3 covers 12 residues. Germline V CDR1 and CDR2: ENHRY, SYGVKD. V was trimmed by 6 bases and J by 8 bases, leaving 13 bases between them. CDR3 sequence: CAIRGGGGGYTF. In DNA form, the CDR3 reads TGTGCCATCAGAGGGGGAGGCGGGGGCTACACCTTC.

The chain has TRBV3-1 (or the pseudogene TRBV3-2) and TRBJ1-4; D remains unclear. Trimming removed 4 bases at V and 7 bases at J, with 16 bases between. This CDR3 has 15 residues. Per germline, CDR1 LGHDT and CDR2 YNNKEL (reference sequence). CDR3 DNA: TGTGCCAGCAGCCGCCTAGGTGGGTTCGGTGAAAAACTGTTTTTT. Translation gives CASSRLGGFGEKLFF.

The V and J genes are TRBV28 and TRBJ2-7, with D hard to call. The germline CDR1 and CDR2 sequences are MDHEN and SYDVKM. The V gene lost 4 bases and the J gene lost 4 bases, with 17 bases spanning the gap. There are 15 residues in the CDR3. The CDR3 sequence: CASSSTARARYEQYF. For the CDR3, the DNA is TGTGCCAGCAGTTCAACCGCACGGGCTCGGTACGAGCAGTACTTC.

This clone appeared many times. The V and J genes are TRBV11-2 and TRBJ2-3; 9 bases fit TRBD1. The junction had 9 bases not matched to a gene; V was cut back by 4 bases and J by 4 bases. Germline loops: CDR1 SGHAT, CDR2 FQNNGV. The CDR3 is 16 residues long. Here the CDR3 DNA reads TGTGCCAGCAGCTCCGATGGACAGGGGATGGCAGATACGCAGTATTTT. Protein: CASSSDGQGMADTQYF.

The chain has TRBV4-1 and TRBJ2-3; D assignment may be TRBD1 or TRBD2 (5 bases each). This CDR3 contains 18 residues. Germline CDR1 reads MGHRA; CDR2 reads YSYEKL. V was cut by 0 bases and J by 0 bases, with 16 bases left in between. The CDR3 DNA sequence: TGCGCCAGCAGCCAAGAAGATCCAAAGGGACCTAGCACAGATACGCAGTATTTT. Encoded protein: CASSQEDPKGPSTDTQYF.

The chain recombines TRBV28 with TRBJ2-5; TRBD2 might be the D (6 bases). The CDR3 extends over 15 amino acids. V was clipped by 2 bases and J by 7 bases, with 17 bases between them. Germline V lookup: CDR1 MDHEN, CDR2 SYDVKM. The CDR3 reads CASSLGFRSGGTQYF. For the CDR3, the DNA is TGTGCCAGCAGTTTAGGGTTCAGGTCCGGGGGGACCCAGTACTTC. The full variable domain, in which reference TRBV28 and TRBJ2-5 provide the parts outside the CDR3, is DVKVTQSSRYLVKRTGEKVFLECVQDMDHENMFWYRQDPGLGLRLIYFSYDVKMKEKGDIPEGYSVSREKKERFSLILESASTNQTSMYLCASSLGFRSGGTQYFGPGTRLLVL.

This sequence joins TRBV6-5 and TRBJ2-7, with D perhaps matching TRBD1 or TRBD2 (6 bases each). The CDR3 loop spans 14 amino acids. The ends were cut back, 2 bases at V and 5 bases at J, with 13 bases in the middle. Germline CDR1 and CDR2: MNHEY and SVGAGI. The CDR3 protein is CASSYAAGGDEQYF. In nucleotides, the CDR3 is TGTGCCAGCAGTTACGCGGCCGGGGGCGACGAGCAGTACTTC.

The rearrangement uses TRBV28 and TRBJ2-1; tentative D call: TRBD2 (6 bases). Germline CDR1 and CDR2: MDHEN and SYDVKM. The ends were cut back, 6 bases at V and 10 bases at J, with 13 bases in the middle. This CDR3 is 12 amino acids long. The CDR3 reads CASSSSVEEQFF. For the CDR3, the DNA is TGTGCCAGCAGCTCTAGCGTTGAGGAGCAGTTCTTC. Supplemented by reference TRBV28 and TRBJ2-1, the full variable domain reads DVKVTQSSRYLVKRTGEKVFLECVQDMDHENMFWYRQDPGLGLRLIYFSYDVKMKEKGDIPEGYSVSREKKERFSLILESASTNQTSMYLCASSSSVEEQFFGPGTRLTVL.

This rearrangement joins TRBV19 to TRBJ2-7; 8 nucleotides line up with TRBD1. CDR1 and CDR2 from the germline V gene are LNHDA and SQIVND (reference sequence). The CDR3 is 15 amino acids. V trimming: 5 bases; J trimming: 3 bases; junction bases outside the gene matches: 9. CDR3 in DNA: TGTGCCAGTAGTCGGCCCGGGACAGGACTCTACGAGCAGTACTTC. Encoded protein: CASSRPGTGLYEQYF.

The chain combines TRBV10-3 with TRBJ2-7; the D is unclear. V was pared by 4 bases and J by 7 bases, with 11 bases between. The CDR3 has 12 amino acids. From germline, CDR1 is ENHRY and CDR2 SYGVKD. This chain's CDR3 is CAISARSLEQYF. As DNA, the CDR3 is TGTGCCATCAGTGCCCGGAGTCTGGAGCAGTACTTC.

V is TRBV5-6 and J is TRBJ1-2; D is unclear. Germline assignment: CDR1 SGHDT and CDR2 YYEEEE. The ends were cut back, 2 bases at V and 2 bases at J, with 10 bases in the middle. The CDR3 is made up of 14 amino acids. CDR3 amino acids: CASSFGQGNYGYTF. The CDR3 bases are TGTGCCAGCAGCTTCGGCCAAGGGAACTATGGCTACACCTTC.

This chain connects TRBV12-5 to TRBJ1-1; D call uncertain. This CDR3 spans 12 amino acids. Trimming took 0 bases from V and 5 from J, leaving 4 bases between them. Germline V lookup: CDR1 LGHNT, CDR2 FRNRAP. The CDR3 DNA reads TGTGCTAGTGGTTTGGTAGGGACTGAAGCTTTCTTT. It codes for CASGLVGTEAFF. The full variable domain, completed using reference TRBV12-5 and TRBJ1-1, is DARVTQTPRHKVTEMGQEVTMRCQPILGHNTVFWYRQTMMQGLELLAYFRNRAPLDDSGMPKDRFSAEMPDATLATLKIQPSEPRDSAVYFCASGLVGTEAFFGQGTRLTVV.

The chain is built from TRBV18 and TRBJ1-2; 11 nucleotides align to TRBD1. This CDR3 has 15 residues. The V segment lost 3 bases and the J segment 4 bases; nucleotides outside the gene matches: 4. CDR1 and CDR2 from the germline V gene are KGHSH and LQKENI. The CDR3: CASSPGQGALYGYTF. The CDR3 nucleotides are TGTGCCAGCTCACCCGGACAGGGGGCCCTCTATGGCTACACCTTC.

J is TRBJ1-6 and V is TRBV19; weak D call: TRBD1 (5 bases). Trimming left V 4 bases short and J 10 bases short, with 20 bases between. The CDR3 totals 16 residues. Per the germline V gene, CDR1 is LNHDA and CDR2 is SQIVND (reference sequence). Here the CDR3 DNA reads TGTGCCAGTAGTAACTCCCCCGGGACGGGTCTATCACCCCTCCACTTT. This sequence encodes CASSNSPGTGLSPLHF.

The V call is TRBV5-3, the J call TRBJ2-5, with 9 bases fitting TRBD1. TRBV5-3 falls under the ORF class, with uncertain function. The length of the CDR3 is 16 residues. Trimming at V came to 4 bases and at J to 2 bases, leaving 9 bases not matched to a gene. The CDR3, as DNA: TGTGCCAGAAGCGGCTACAGGGGGCCAAGTCAAGAGACCCAGTACTTC. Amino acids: CARSGYRGPSQETQYF.

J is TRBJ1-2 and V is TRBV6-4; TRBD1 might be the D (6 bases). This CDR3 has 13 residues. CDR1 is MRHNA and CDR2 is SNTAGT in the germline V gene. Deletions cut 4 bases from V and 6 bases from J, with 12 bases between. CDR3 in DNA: TGTGCCAGCAGTGCTTCAGGGGACCATGGCTACACCTTC. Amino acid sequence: CASSASGDHGYTF.

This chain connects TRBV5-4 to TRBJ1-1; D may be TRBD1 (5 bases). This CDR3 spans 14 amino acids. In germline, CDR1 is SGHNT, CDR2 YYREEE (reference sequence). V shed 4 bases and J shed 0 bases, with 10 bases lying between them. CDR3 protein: CASSRGGMNTEAFF. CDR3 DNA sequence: TGTGCCAGCAGCCGGGGGGGGATGAACACTGAAGCTTTCTTT.

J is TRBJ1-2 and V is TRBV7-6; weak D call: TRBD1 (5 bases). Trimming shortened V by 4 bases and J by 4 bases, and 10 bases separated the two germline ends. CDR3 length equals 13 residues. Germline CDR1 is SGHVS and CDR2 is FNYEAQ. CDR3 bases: TGTGCCAGCAGCTCATCGGGGCCCTATGGCTACACCTTC. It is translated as CASSSSGPYGYTF.

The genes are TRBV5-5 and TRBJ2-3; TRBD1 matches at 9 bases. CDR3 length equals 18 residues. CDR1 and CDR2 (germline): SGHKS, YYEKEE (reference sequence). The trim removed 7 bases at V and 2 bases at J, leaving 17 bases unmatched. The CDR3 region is CASASQLGTGLFTDTQYF. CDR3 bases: TGTGCCAGCGCCTCCCAGTTGGGGACAGGGTTATTCACAGATACGCAGTATTTT.

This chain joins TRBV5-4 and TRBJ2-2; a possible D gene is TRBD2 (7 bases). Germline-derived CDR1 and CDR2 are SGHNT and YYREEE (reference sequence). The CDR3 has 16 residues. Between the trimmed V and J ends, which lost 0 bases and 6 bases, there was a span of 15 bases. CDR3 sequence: CASSLASRGAAGELFF. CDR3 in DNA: TGTGCCAGCAGCTTGGCCTCCCGGGGGGCCGCCGGGGAGCTGTTTTTT.

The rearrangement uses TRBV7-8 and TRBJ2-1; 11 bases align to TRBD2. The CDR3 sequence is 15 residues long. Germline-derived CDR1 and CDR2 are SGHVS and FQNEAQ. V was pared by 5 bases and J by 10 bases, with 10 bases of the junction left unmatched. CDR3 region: CASSPGLAGGLEQFF. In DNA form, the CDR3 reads TGTGCCAGCAGCCCTGGTCTAGCGGGGGGATTGGAGCAGTTCTTC. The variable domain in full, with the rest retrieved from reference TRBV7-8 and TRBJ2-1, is GAGVSQSPRYKVAKRGQDVALRCDPISGHVSLFWYQQALGQGPEFLTYFQNEAQLDKSGLPSDRFFAERPEGSVSTLKIQRTQQEDSAVYLCASSPGLAGGLEQFFGPGTRLTVL.

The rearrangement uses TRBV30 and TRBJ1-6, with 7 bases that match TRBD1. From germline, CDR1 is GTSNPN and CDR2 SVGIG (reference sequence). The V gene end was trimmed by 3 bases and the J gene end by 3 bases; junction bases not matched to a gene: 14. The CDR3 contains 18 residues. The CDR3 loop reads CAWSPRDRGGLYNSPLHF. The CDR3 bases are TGTGCCTGGAGCCCTCGCGACAGAGGGGGCCTCTATAATTCACCCCTCCACTTT.

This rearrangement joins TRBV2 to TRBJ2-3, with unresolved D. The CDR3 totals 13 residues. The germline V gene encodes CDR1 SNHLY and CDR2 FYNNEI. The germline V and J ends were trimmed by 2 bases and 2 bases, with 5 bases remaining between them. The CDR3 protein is CASSEHNTDTQYF. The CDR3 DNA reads TGTGCCAGCAGTGAACACAACACAGATACGCAGTATTTT.